This T cell receptor (beta chain) is from a study of T cell responses to AZD1222 COVID-19 vaccine. Whole-study findings and limits: Spike regions recognized by vaccine-associated CD4 TCRs spanned the protein, led by 160-218 and 743-854. Increased Spike-specific TCR breadth and depth were observed after two AZD1222 doses. Clonal diversity may have been underestimated in mostly white British donors. Targets within unmutated variant regions were reportedly found for nearly half of spike-specific TCRs.

The V gene's germline CDR1 is MNHEY and CDR2 SVGEGT. CDR3 size: 13 residues. Trimming took 4 bases from V and 7 from J, leaving 11 bases between them. Sequenced by immunoSEQ multiplex PCR; TCRdb stores in-frame clones only, minus some. The sample lists about 110,000 clones, roughly four fifths seen once, with 9.4% in the top ten. This clone has just a few counts. The target antigen is unknown. The sequence came from an adult in good health. V gene TRBV6-2 or TRBV6-3 combines with J gene TRBJ1-5, with a tentative D call TRBD1 (5 bases). This specimen consisted of peripheral blood, obtained on day 0 of AZD1222 vaccination. The CDR3 region has the DNA TGTGCCAGCAGTTTGGGGGTTATCCAGCCCCAGCATTTT. Translation: CASSLGVIQPQHF.